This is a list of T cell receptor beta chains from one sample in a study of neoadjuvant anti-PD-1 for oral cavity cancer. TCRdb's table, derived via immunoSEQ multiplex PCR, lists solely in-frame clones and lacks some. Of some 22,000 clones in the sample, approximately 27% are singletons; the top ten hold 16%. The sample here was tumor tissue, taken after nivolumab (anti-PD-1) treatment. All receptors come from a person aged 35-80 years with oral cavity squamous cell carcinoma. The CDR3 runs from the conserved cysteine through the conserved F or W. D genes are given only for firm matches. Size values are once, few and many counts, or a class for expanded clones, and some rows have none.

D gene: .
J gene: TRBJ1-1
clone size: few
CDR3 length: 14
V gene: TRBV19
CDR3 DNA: TGTGCCAGTAGTCGCGAATGGGGAGTCACTGAAGCTTTCTTT
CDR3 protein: CASSREWGVTEAFF

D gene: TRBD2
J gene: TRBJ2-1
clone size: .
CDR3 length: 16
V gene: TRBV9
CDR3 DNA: TGTGCCAGCAGCGTAGTAGGGAGCGGGGGGTACAATGAGCAGTTCTTC
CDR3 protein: CASSVVGSGGYNEQFF

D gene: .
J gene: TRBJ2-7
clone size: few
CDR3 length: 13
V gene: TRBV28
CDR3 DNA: TGTGCCACGCACCTTACGGGTGCCTACGAGCAGTACTTC
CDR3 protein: CATHLTGAYEQYF

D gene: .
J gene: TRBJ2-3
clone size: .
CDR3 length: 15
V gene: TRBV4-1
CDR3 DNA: TGCGCCAGCAGCTTCCGGGCTAGCACCGCAGATACGCAGTATTTT
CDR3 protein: CASSFRASTADTQYF

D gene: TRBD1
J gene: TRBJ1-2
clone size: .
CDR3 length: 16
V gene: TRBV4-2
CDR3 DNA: TGTGCCAGCAGCCAAGGGGCAGGGGGCCTTTCCTATGGCTACACCTTC
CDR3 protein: CASSQGAGGLSYGYTF

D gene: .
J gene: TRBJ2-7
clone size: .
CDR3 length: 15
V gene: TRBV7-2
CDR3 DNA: TGTGCCAGCAGCTTGAGTGGGACGAGCTCCTACGAGCAGTACTTC
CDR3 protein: CASSLSGTSSYEQYF

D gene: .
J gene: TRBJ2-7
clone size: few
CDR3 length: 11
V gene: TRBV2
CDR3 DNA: TGTGCCAGCAGTGAAGCCCGAATGCAGTACTTC
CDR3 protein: CASSEARMQYF

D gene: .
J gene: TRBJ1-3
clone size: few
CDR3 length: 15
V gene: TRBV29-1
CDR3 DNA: TGCAGCGTTGATTCGGGAAGTGGGGCTGGAAACACCATATATTTT
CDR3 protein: CSVDSGSGAGNTIYF

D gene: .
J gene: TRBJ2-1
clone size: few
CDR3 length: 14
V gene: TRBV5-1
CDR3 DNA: TGCGCCAGCAGCTTGGCCTACGGGGGAAATGAGCAGTTCTTC
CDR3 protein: CASSLAYGGNEQFF

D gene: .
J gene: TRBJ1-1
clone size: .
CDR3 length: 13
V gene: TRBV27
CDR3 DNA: TGTGCCAGCAGAATCAACCGGGCCACTGAAGCTTTCTTT
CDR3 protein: CASRINRATEAFF

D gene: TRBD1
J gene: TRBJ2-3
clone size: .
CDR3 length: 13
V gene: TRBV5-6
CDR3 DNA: TGTGCCAGCAGCTTGGGCCGGGACAGGGCCGGGTATTTT
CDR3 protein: CASSLGRDRAGYF

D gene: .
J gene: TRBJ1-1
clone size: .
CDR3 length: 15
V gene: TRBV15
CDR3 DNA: TGTGCCACCAGCAGAAAAACGGGGGGCGAATATGAGGCTTTCTTT
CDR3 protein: CATSRKTGGEYEAFF

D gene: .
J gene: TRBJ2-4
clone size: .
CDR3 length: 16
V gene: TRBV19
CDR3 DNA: TGTGCCAGTAGCGAAGGGTCCCGGGGGACCAAAAACATTCAGTACTTC
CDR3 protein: CASSEGSRGTKNIQYF

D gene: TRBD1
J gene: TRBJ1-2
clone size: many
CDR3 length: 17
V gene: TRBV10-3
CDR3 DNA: TGTGCCATCAGTGGAGGGCGGCCGGACAGGGTCGACTATGGCTACACCTTC
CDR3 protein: CAISGGRPDRVDYGYTF

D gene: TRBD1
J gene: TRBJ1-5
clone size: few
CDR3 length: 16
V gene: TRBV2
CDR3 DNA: TGTGCCAGCAGTAAGGACAGGGGGAATAGCAATCAGCCCCAGCATTTT
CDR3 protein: CASSKDRGNSNQPQHF

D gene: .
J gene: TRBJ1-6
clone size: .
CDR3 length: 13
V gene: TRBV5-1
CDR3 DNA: TGCGCCAGCAGCTTTCACTATAATTCACCCCTCCACTTT
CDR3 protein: CASSFHYNSPLHF

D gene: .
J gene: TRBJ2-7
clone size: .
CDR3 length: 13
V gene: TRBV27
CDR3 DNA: TGTGCCAGCAGTTTTTTACAGGGCGTCGAGCAGTACTTC
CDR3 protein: CASSFLQGVEQYF

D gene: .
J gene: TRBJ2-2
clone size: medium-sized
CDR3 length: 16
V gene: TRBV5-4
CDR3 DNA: TGTGCCAGCAGCACCGCTCGGGGCGGGAACACCGGGGAGCTGTTTTTT
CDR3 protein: CASSTARGGNTGELFF

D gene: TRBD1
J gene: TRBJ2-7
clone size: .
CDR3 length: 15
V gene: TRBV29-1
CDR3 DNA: TGCAGCGTTGTGGGGACAGGGATTTTTTCCTACGAGCAGTACTTC
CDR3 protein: CSVVGTGIFSYEQYF

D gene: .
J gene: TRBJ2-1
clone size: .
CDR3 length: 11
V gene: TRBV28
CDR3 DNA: TGTGCCAGCAGTCCCCGTCGTGAGCAGTTCTTC
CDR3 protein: CASSPRREQFF

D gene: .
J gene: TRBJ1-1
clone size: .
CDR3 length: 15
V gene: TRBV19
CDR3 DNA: TGTGCCAGTAGTATTTTAGGGTCAGGGAACACTGAAGCTTTCTTT
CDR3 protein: CASSILGSGNTEAFF

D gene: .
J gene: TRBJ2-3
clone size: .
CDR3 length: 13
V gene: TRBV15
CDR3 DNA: TGTGCCACCAGCAGAACGCTAGAGGATACGCAGTATTTT
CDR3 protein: CATSRTLEDTQYF

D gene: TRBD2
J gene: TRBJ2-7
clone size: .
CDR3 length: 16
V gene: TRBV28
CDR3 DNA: TGTGCCAGCAGCACTATAGGACTAGCCCTTAACTACGAGCAGTACTTC
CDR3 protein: CASSTIGLALNYEQYF

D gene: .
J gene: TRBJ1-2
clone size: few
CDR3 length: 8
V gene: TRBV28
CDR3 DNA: TGTGCCAGCAGTGTCTACACCTTC
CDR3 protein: CASSVYTF

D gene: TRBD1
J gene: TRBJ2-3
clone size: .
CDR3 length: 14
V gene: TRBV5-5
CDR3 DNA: TGTGCCAGCCGGACAGGGGGCAGGACAGATACGCAGTATTTT
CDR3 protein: CASRTGGRTDTQYF

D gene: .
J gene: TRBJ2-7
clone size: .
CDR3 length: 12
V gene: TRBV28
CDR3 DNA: TGTGCCAGCAGTTTAAGTAACTACGAGCAGTACTTC
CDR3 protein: CASSLSNYEQYF

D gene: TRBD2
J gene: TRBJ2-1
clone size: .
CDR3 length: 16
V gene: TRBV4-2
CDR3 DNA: TGTGCCAGCAGCCAAGGGGCTAGCGGGGGGGGCAATGAGCAGTTCTTC
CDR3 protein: CASSQGASGGGNEQFF

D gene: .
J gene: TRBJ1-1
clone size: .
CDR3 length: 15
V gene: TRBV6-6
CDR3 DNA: TGTGCCAGCAGTTACTCGACGGGTAAGAACACTGAAGCTTTCTTT
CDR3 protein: CASSYSTGKNTEAFF

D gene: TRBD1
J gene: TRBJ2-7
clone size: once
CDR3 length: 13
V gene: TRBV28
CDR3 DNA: TGTGCCAGCAGGGGACAGGGGGCCCAACAGCAGTACTTC
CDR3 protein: CASRGQGAQQQYF

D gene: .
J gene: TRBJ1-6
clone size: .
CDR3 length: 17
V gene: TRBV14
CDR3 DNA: TGTGCCAGCAGCAACCGACTGTCGAGCTCCTATAATTCACCCCTCCACTTT
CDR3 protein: CASSNRLSSSYNSPLHF

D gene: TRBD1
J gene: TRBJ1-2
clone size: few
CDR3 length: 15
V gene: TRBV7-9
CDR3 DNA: TGTGCCAGCAGCTTAAGTGGGACAGGGAAGCGTGGCTACACCTTC
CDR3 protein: CASSLSGTGKRGYTF

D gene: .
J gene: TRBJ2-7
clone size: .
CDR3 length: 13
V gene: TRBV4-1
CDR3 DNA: TGCGCCAGCAGCCAAGCGGAGTACGCCGAGCAGTACTTC
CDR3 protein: CASSQAEYAEQYF

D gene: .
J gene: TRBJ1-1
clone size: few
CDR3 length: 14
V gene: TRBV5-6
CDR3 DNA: TGTGCCAGCAGCTCGCTGGCAGGGCGAACTGAAGCTTTCTTT
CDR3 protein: CASSSLAGRTEAFF

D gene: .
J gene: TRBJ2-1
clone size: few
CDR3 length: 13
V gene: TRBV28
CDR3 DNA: TGTGCCAGCAGTTTGACTCACCGTCCGGAGCAGTTCTTC
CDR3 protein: CASSLTHRPEQFF

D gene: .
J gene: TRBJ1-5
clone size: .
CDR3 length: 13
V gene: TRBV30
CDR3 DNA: TGTGCCTGGAGTGTAAGGGAAAATCAGCCCCAGCATTTT
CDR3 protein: CAWSVRENQPQHF

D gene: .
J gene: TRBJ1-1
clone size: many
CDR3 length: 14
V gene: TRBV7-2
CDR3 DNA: TGTGCCAGCAGCTTACAATACTCGCTCACTGAAGCTTTCTTT
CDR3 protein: CASSLQYSLTEAFF

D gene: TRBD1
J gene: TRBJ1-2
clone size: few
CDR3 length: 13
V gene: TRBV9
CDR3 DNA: TGTGCCAGCAGCGTTACAGGGGAAGGAGGCTACACCTTC
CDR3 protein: CASSVTGEGGYTF

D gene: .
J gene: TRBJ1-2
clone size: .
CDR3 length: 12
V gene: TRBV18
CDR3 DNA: TGTGCCAGCTCACCACACGCCTATGGCTACACCTTC
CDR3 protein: CASSPHAYGYTF

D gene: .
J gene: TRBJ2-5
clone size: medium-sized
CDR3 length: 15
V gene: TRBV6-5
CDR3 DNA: TGTGCCAGCAGGCCTCTGACTGGGAACGGGGAGACCCAGTACTTC
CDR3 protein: CASRPLTGNGETQYF

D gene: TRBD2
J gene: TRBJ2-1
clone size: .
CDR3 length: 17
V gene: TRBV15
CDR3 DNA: TGTGCCACCAGCCCCCTAACTAGCGGGGGATCCTACAATGAGCAGTTCTTC
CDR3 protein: CATSPLTSGGSYNEQFF

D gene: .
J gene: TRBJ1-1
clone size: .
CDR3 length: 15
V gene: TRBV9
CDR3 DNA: TGTGCCAGCAGCGTAAGTTGGGGCCAGAACACTGAAGCTTTCTTT
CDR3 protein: CASSVSWGQNTEAFF

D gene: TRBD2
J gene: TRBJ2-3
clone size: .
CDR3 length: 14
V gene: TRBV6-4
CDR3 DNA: TGTGCCAGCAGTGAGCGGGAGCACACAGATACGCAGTATTTT
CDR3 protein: CASSEREHTDTQYF

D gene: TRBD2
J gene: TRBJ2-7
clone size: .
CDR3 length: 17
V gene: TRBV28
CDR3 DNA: TGTGCCAGCAGTTTATATAGCGGGAGGGTGGGGGCCTACGAGCAGTACTTC
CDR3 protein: CASSLYSGRVGAYEQYF

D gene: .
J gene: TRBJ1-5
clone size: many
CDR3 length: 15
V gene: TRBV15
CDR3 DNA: TGTGCCACCAGCAGAGATCGAGACTCGGGACAGCCCCAGCATTTT
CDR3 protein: CATSRDRDSGQPQHF

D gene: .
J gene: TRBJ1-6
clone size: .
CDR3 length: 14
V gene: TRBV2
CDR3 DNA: TGTGCCAGCAGGGAAGAGAGTACGGTTTCACCCCTCCACTTT
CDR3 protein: CASREESTVSPLHF

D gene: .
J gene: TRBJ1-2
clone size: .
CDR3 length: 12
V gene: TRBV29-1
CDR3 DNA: TGCAGCGTTGAAGGAGATAACTATGGCTACACCTTC
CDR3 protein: CSVEGDNYGYTF

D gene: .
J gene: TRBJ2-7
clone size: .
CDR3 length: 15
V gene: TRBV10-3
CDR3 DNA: TGTGCCATCAGTCTCTATATCGGGCAGATCCACGAGCAGTACTTC
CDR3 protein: CAISLYIGQIHEQYF

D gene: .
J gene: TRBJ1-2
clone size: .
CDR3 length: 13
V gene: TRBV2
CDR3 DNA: TGTGCCAGCATGCGATCCGGCAACTATGGCTACACCTTC
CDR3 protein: CASMRSGNYGYTF